These T cell receptor beta chains were read from a single sample in a study of T cell responses to AZD1222 COVID-19 vaccine. Some clones are missing from TCRdb's copy, which holds only in-frame ones; the method was immunoSEQ multiplex PCR. The sample carries over 100,000 clones, 70% to 90% recorded once. Sequencing was performed on peripheral blood, taken 28 days after the second AZD1222 dose. The receptors here all came from an adult who received the AZD1222 COVID-19 vaccine. Both conserved end residues are part of each CDR3. Each record gives: J gene, V gene, clone size, D gene, CDR3 protein, CDR3 DNA. D genes are given only for firm matches. The size of a clone is reported for some rows only, either as once, few or many, or as a class for expanded clones.

>TRBJ1-1|TRBV27|few|-
CASRRDPRSEAFF
TGTGCCAGCAGACGGGACCCACGGAGTGAAGCTTTCTTT
>TRBJ1-5|TRBV19|once|-
CASSITPGLPPTNRAWGNQPQHF
TGTGCCAGTAGTATAACCCCCGGCCTACCCCCGACCAACAGGGCTTGGGGCAATCAGCCCCAGCATTTT
>TRBJ2-3|TRBV9|few|-
CASSVGARSDTQYF
TGTGCCAGCAGCGTAGGCGCACGGTCAGATACGCAGTATTTT
>TRBJ1-2|TRBV28|-|TRBD1
CASISGQGPRYTF
TGTGCCAGCATCTCGGGACAGGGACCCCGCTACACCTTC
>TRBJ2-2|TRBV2|-|-
CASSNWNTGELFF
TGTGCCAGCAGCAACTGGAACACCGGGGAGCTGTTTTTT
>TRBJ2-2|TRBV24-1|-|-
CATSDFRTDSLYTGELFF
TGTGCCACCAGTGATTTTAGGACAGACAGCTTGTACACCGGGGAGCTGTTTTTT
>TRBJ1-4|TRBV3-1/TRBV3-2|-|TRBD1
CASSLRDRGPNEKLFF
TGTGCCAGCAGCCTCCGGGACAGGGGCCCTAATGAAAAACTGTTTTTT
>TRBJ2-7|TRBV29-1|-|-
CSVEVRDYEQYF
TGCAGCGTTGAAGTTAGGGATTACGAGCAGTACTTC
>TRBJ2-7|TRBV10-3|-|TRBD2
CAISRTSGTTYEQYF
TGTGCCATCAGTCGGACTAGCGGCACCACCTACGAGCAGTACTTC
>TRBJ1-2|TRBV7-3|-|-
CASSPTTGNYGYTF
TGTGCCAGCAGCCCAACCACAGGGAACTATGGCTACACCTTC
>TRBJ1-1|TRBV5-6|-|-
CASSLDVGLNTEAFF
TGTGCCAGCAGCTTGGATGTCGGATTGAACACTGAAGCTTTCTTT
>TRBJ2-7|TRBV6-5|-|-
CASKGGVAVAYEQYF
TGTGCCAGCAAAGGGGGGGTTGCGGTAGCCTACGAGCAGTACTTC
>TRBJ2-7|TRBV5-4|-|TRBD2
CASKTTSGSSYEQYF
TGTGCCAGCAAGACGACTAGCGGGAGCTCCTACGAGCAGTACTTC
>TRBJ1-6|TRBV3-1/TRBV3-2|-|-
CASEDSRNSPLHF
TGTGCCAGCGAAGACTCCAGAAATTCACCCCTCCACTTT
>TRBJ2-3|TRBV29-1|many|-
CSVDVHTDTQYF
TGCAGCGTTGATGTTCACACAGATACGCAGTATTTT
>TRBJ1-2|TRBV2|-|-
CASRTLGLAYGYTF
TGTGCCAGCCGGACTCTTGGTCTAGCGTATGGCTACACCTTC
>TRBJ2-2|TRBV7-2|once|-
CASSSREWGTGELFF
TGTGCCAGCAGCTCCCGAGAATGGGGCACCGGGGAGCTGTTTTTT
>TRBJ2-2|TRBV6-4|-|-
CASSDSSGPPGELFF
TGTGCCAGCAGTGACTCGTCGGGACCTCCCGGGGAGCTGTTTTTT
>TRBJ2-6|TRBV6-6|-|TRBD1
CASSYRQGAGANVLTF
TGTGCCAGCAGTTACCGACAGGGGGCTGGGGCCAACGTCCTGACTTTC
>TRBJ2-1|TRBV4-2|-|-
CASSQDLGEYNEQFF
TGTGCCAGCAGCCAAGATCTGGGGGAATACAATGAGCAGTTCTTC
>TRBJ2-6|TRBV3-1/TRBV3-2|-|-
CASSQESGLGGANVLTF
TGTGCCAGCAGCCAAGAGAGTGGGTTGGGTGGGGCCAACGTCCTGACTTTC
>TRBJ1-2|TRBV19|few|-
CASSMGDYGYTF
TGTGCCAGTAGTATGGGGGACTATGGCTACACCTTC
>TRBJ2-2|TRBV30|-|-
CAWSRGEELFF
TGTGCCTGGAGTCGGGGAGAGGAGCTGTTTTTT
>TRBJ2-2|TRBV11-2|-|-
CASSRRYTGELFF
TGTGCCAGCAGCCGAAGATACACCGGGGAGCTGTTTTTT
>TRBJ2-1|TRBV9|-|TRBD1
CASSLGGFYNEQFF
TGTGCCAGCAGCCTAGGGGGCTTCTACAATGAGCAGTTCTTC
>TRBJ1-1|TRBV28|-|-
CASSLIGGRMGTEAFF
TGTGCCAGCAGTTTAATCGGGGGGCGGATGGGAACTGAAGCTTTCTTT
>TRBJ2-7|TRBV4-3|once|-
CASSPTSSYEQYF
TGCGCCAGCAGCCCCACTTCCTCCTACGAGCAGTACTTC
>TRBJ1-5|TRBV27|once|-
CASSLQGPYSNQPQHF
TGTGCCAGCAGTTTACAGGGGCCGTATAGCAATCAGCCCCAGCATTTT
>TRBJ1-1|TRBV7-2|-|-
CASSLVQTMNTEAFF
TGTGCCAGCAGCTTAGTACAGACGATGAACACTGAAGCTTTCTTT
>TRBJ1-2|TRBV12-5|-|TRBD1
CASGIGTAYGYTF
TGTGCTAGTGGTATAGGGACAGCCTATGGCTACACCTTC
>TRBJ2-7|TRBV5-1|-|TRBD2
CASSLELAGGRGSEQYF
TGCGCCAGCAGCTTGGAGCTAGCGGGGGGCCGGGGTAGCGAGCAGTACTTC
>TRBJ1-6|TRBV5-5|-|-
CASTWVLAYNSPLHF
TGTGCCAGCACCTGGGTTCTGGCCTATAATTCACCCCTCCACTTT
>TRBJ1-1|TRBV18|-|TRBD1
CASSPGTGGMNTEAFF
TGTGCCAGCTCACCGGGGACAGGGGGAATGAACACTGAAGCTTTCTTT
>TRBJ1-1|TRBV11-2|-|-
CASSFGYETHGEAFF
TGTGCCAGCAGCTTCGGCTACGAGACCCACGGTGAAGCTTTCTTT
>TRBJ1-2|TRBV29-1|-|TRBD1
CSVVLGQGSGYTF
TGCAGCGTTGTCCTCGGACAGGGAAGCGGCTACACCTTC
>TRBJ1-6|TRBV4-1|-|-
CASSQVTESNSPLHF
TGCGCCAGCAGCCAAGTGACAGAAAGTAATTCACCCCTCCACTTT
>TRBJ1-1|TRBV7-9|few|-
CASSLVERGTEAFF
TGTGCCAGCAGCTTAGTCGAAAGGGGCACTGAAGCTTTCTTT
>TRBJ1-1|TRBV12-3/TRBV12-4|-|-
CASSSGGAEAFF
TGTGCCAGCAGTAGTGGAGGGGCTGAAGCTTTCTTT
>TRBJ1-1|TRBV6-5|-|-
CASRRHMNTEAFF
TGTGCCAGCCGACGTCATATGAACACTGAAGCTTTCTTT
>TRBJ2-7|TRBV5-1|-|-
CASGVTGGTYYEQYF
TGCGCCAGCGGGGTGACAGGAGGGACTTACTACGAGCAGTACTTC
>TRBJ1-1|TRBV20-1|-|-
CSASWGIEAFF
TGCAGTGCTAGTTGGGGGATTGAAGCTTTCTTT
>TRBJ2-7|TRBV30|-|-
CAWSVEITGPTSGRQYF
TGTGCCTGGAGCGTTGAAATAACAGGCCCTACATCGGGGAGGCAGTACTTC
>TRBJ2-4|TRBV30|-|-
CAWSALDPVHFIQYF
TGTGCCTGGAGTGCGTTAGACCCCGTCCATTTCATTCAGTACTTC
>TRBJ1-2|TRBV4-3|-|-
CASSQDDGGAYSLPHYGYTF
TGCGCCAGCAGCCAAGATGACGGGGGCGCTTACTCATTGCCGCATTATGGCTACACCTTC
>TRBJ2-2|TRBV7-9|-|-
CASSPNTGELFF
TGTGCCAGCAGCCCCAACACCGGGGAGCTGTTTTTT
>TRBJ1-5|TRBV2|-|-
CASAEQGNNQPQHF
TGTGCCAGCGCTGAACAGGGTAACAATCAGCCCCAGCATTTT
>TRBJ1-6|TRBV6-5|-|-
CASSKRGEDSPLHF
TGTGCCAGCAGTAAGAGGGGGGAGGATTCACCCCTCCACTTT
>TRBJ2-7|TRBV6-5|-|-
CASSYSVRAPGEQYF
TGTGCCAGCAGTTACTCGGTGCGGGCCCCGGGGGAGCAGTACTTC